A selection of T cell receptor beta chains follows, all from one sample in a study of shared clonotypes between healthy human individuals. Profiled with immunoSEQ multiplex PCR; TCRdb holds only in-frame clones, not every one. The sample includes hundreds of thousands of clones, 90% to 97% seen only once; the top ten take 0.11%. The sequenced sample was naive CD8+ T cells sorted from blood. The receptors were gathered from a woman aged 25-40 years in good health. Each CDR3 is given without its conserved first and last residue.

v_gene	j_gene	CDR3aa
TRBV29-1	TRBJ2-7	SVAGAQGDEQY
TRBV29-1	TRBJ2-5	SVEDLGVYQETQY
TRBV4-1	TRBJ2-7	ASSQTQGYEQY
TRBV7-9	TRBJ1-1	ASSSAQGRGTEAF
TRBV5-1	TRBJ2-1	ASSLGRGYNEQF
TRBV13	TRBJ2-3	ASSLMGQVLPGDTQY
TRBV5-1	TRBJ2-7	ASSWRESLTYEQY
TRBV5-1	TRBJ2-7	ASSTWTAASYEQY
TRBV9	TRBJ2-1	ASSPPSVIDNEQF
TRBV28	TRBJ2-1	ASSRLLAGENEQF
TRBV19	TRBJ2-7	ASSIAEGYEQY
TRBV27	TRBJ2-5	ASSLARAETQY
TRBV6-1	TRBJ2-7	ASRAAYEQY
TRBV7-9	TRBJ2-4	ASSSLLEGNIQY
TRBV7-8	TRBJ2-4	ASSLPAPSYIAKNIQY
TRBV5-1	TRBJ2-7	ASSLGVVGADTYEQY
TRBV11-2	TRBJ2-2	ASRLMGGSTGELF
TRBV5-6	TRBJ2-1	ASSMTGYNEQF
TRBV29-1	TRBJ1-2	SVERGPYGYT
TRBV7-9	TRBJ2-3	ASSLEGLAGDTQY
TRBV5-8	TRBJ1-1	ASSLLTYSLDTEAF
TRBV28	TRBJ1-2	ASSLIIGDTYGYT
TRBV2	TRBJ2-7	ASSETGWAGAYAQY
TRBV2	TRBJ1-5	ASRRGDNQPQH
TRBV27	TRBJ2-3	ASSRGRDTQY
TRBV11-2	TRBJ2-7	ASSAHPGLADPTKQY
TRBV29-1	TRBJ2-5	SVGGEIQY
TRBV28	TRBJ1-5	ASSSLHLDQPQH